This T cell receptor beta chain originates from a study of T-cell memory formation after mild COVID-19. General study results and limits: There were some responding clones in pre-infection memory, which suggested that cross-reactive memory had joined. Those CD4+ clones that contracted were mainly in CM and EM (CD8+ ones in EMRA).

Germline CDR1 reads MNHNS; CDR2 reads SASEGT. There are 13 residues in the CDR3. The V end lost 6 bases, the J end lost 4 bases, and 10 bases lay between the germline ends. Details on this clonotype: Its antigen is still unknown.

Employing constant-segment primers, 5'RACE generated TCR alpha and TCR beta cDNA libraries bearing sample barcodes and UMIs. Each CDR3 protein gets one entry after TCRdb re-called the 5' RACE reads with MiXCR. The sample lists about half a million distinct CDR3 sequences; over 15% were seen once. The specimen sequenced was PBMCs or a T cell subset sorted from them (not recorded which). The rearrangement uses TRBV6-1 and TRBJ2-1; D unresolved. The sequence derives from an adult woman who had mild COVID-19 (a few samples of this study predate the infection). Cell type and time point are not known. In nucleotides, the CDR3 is TGTGCCAGCAGCCCTGACCCTTACAATGAGCAGTTCTTC. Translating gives CASSPDPYNEQFF.